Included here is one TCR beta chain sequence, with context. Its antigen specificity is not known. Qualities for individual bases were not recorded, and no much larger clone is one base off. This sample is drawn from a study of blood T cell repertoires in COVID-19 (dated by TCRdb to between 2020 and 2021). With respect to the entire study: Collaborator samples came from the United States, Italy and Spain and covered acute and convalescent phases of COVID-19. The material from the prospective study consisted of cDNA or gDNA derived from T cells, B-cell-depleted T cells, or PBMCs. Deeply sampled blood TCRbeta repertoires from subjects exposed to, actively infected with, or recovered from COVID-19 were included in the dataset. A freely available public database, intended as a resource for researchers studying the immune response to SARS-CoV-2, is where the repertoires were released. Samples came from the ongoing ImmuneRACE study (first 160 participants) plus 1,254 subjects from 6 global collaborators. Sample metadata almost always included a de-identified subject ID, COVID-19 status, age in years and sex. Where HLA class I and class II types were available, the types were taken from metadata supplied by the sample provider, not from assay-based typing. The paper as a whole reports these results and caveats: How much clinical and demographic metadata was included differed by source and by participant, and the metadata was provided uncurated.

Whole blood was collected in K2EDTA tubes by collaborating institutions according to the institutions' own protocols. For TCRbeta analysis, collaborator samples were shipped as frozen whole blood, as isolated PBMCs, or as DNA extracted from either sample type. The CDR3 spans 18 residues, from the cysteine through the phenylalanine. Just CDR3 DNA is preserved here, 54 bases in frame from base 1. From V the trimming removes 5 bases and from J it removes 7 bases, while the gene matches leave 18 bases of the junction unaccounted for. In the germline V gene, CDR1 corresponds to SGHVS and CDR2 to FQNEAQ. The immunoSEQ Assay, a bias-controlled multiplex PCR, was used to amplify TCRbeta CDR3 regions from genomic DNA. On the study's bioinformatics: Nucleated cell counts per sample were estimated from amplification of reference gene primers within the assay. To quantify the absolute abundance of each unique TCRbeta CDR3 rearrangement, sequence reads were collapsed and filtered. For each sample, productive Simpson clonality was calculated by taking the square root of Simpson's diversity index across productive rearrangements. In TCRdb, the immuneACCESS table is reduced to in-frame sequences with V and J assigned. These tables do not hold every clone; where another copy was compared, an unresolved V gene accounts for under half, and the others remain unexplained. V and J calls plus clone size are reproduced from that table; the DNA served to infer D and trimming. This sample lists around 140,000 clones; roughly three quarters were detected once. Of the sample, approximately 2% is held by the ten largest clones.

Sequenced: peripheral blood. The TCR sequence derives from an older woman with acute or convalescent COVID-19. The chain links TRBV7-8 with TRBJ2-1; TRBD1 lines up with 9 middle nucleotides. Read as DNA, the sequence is TGTGCCAGCAGCGCATTCTCTGTAGGACAGGGGTTATTGAATGAGCAGTTCTTC. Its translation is CASSAFSVGQGLLNEQFF.